This T cell receptor beta chain was sequenced in a study of cytomegalovirus exposure and HLA in healthy donors. Overall study results and limits: In vitro confirmation showed a few CMV-associated chains to be CMV antigen specific. Follow-up analysis found HLA locus-dependent TCR association rates, highest for DRB1 and lowest for HLA-C. Earlier analysis looked at TCR beta V segments, and most were productive about 90% or about 30% of the time. Using a false discovery rate of 0.05, a later analysis showed that approximately 18,000 TCR beta sequences were associated with HLA alleles.

In the case of this clone: The antigen remains undetermined.

Per the germline V gene, CDR1 is MDHEN and CDR2 is SYDVKM. CDR3 length: 16 amino acids. Trimming took 3 bases from V and 3 from J; bases not matched to a gene: 11. PCR used 60 Vbeta primers and 13 Jbeta primers. Libraries were prepared by immunoSEQ multiplex PCR; TCRdb keeps only in-frame clonotypes and omits some of them. This table holds approximately 120,000 clones, around 84% found once. The material sequenced was PBMCs. The V and J genes are TRBV28 and TRBJ2-7; 7 bases are a match to TRBD2. This receptor was taken from a woman aged 40 to 50 in good health and CMV-seronegative. As DNA, the CDR3 is TGTGCCAGCAGTTTGAGGGGCGGGGAGGGGTACTACGAGCAGTACTTC. Protein sequence: CASSLRGGEGYYEQYF.